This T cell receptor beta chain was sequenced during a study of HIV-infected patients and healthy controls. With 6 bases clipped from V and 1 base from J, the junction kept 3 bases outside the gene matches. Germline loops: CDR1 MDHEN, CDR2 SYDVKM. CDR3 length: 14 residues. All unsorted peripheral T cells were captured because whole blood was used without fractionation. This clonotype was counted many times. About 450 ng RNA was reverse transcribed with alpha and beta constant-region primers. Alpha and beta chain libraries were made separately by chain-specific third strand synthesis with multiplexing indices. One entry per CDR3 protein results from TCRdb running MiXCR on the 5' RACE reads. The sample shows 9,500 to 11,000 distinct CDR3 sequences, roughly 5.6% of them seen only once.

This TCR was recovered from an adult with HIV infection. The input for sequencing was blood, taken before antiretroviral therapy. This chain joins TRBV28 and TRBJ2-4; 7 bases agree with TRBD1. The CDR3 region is CASRRRGAKNIQYF. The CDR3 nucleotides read TGTGCCAGCAGACGCAGGGGGGCCAAAAACATTCAGTACTTC.